Sequencing of this T cell receptor beta chain was carried out in a study of T-cell memory formation after mild COVID-19. The study's findings and limits: Pre-infection memory harbored some responding clones, suggesting cross-reactive memory joined. Day 15 to 85 contracting clones showed balanced CD4/CD8; later expanders leaned CD4+.

TCRdb re-called the 5' RACE reads with MiXCR, one entry per CDR3 protein. The data hold under 300,000 distinct CDR3 sequences, with 15% to 20% observed a single time. This clonotype showed up just a few times. Its antigen is not identified. With 1 base removed from V and 4 bases from J, the gap between germline ends came to 8 bases. The CDR3 is made up of 14 amino acids. Germline V gene data show CDR1 as LGHDT and CDR2 as YNNKEL (reference sequence). The rearrangement links TRBV3-1 to TRBJ2-1; no clear D. Sequencing used PBMCs or a T cell subset sorted from them (not recorded which). This clonotype was sampled from a man between 18 and 35 years old who had mild COVID-19 (a few samples of this study predate the infection). Cell type and time point are not known. The CDR3, as DNA: TGTGCCAGCAGCCAAGCCAGAATATACAATGAGCAGTTCTTC. Translation gives CASSQARIYNEQFF.